This entry is about one T cell receptor beta chain. As yet, its antigen is unknown. The data originate from a study of T cell responses to AZD1222 COVID-19 vaccine. Study-level findings and limits: Donors, mostly white British, included more females; clonal diversity was possibly underestimated.

This table comes from immunoSEQ multiplex PCR, and its TCRdb copy is limited to in-frame clones, with some not included. The sample shows some 92,000 clones, over 75% of them seen only once. From germline, CDR1 is MDHEN and CDR2 SYDVKM. The CDR3 extends over 15 amino acids. V dropped 2 bases and J dropped 4; count of bases not matched to a gene: 3. This clonotype was obtained from an adult in good health. The chain carries TRBV28 and TRBJ2-1; 9 bases align to TRBD2. The sequencing here drew on peripheral blood, taken on day 0 of AZD1222 vaccination. The CDR3 bases are TGTGCCAGCAGTTTAGGGACTAGCAGTTACAATGAGCAGTTCTTC. Protein product: CASSLGTSSYNEQFF.